This T cell receptor beta chain originates from a study of CD8+CD57+ T cells in acquired aplastic anemia. Study-level information: Recorded DNA amounts for sorted CD4+ and CD8+ cells had an average of approximately 3 ug. Healthy donor CD4+ cell samples had a mean of roughly 9.9 million reads.

It was genomic DNA that served as the template for profiling TCR beta VDJ and CDR3. TCRdb re-called the reads with MiXCR, one entry per CDR3 protein. Among about 190,000 distinct CDR3 sequences listed, roughly half were seen once. This clonotype was seen a single time. The CDR3 is made up of 13 amino acids. Germline loops: CDR1 SGHTA, CDR2 FQGTGA. With 9 bases removed from V and 3 bases from J, the gap between germline ends came to 13 bases. The material sequenced was sorted CD4+, CD8+, or CD8+CD57+ T cells (not recorded which) from PBMCs. The source is a human donor in good health, serving as a control. The chain uses TRBV7-3 and TRBJ2-3, with a weak D call TRBD2 (6 bases). The CDR3 loop reads CASPGGVTDTQYF. In DNA form, the CDR3 reads TGTGCCAGTCCGGGCGGGGTAACAGATACGCAGTATTTT.